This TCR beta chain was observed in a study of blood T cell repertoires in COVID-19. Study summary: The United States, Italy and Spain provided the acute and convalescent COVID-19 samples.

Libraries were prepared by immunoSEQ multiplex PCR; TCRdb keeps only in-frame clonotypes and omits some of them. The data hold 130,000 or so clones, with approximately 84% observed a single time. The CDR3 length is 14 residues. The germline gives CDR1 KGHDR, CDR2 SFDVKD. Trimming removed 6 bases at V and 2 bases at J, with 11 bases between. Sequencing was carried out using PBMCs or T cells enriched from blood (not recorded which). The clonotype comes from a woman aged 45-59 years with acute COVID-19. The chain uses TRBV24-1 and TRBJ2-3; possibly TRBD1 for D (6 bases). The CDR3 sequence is CATSLQGATDTQYF. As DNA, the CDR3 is TGTGCCACCAGTTTACAGGGAGCCACAGATACGCAGTATTTT.